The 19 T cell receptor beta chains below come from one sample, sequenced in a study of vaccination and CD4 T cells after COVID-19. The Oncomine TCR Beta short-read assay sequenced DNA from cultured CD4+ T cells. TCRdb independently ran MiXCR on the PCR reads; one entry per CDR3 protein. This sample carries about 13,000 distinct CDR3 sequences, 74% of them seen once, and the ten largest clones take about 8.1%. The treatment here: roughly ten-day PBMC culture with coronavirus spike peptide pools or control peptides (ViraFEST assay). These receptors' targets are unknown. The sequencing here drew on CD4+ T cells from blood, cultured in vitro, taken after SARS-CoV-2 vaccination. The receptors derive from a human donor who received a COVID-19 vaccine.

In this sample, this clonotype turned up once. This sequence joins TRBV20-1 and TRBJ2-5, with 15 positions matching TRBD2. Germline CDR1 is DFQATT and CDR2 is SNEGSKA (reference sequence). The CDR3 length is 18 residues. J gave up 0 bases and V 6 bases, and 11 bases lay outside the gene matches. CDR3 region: CSAAKGLAGGSDQETQYF. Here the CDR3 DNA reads TGCAGTGCGGCAAAGGGACTAGCGGGGGGATCGGACCAAGAGACCCAGTACTTC.

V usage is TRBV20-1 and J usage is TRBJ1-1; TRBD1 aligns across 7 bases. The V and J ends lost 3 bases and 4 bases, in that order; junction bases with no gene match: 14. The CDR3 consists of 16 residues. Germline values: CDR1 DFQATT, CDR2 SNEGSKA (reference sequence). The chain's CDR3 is CSASGGYRGRSTEAFF. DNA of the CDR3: TGCAGTGCTAGCGGGGGGTACAGGGGTAGGAGCACTGAAGCTTTCTTT.

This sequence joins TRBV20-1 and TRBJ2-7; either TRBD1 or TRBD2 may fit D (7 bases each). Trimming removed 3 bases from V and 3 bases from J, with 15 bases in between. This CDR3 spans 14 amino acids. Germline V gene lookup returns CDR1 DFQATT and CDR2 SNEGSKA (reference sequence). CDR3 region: CSARGQGGNYEQYF. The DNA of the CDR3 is TGCAGTGCTAGGGGGCAGGGGGGGAACTACGAGCAGTACTTC.

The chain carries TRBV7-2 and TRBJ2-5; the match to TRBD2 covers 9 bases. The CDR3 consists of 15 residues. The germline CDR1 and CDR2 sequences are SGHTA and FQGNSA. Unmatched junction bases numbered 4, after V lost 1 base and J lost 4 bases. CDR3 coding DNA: TGTGCCAGCAGCTTAGTTGCGGGGGGGCGAGAGACCCAGTACTTC. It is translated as CASSLVAGGRETQYF.

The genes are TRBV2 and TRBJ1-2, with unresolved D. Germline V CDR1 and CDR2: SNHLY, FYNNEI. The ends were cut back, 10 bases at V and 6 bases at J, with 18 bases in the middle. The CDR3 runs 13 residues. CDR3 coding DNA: TGTGCCACCACCTTGGCTGGGTATCATGGCTACACCTTC. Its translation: CATTLAGYHGYTF.

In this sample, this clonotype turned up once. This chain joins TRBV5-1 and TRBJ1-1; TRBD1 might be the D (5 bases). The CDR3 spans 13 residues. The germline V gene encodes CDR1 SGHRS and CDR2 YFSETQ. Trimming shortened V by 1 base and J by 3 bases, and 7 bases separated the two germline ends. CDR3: CASSLRGDTEAFF. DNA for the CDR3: TGCGCCAGCAGCTTGCGGGGGGACACTGAAGCTTTCTTT.

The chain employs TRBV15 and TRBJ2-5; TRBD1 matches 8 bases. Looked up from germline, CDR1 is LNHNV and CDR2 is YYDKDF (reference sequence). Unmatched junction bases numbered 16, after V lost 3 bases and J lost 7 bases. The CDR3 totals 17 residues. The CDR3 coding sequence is TGTGCCACCAGCAGTAGTACAGGGGGTGTCGCGGTAGGGACCCAGTACTTC. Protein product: CATSSSTGGVAVGTQYF.

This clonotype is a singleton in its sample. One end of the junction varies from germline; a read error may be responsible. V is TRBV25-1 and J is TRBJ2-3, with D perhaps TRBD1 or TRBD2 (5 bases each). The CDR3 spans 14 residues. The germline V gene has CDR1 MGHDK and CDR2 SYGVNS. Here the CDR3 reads CASSVNVLGDTRYF. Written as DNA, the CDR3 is TGTGCCAGCAGTGTTAATGTCTTGGGGGATACGCGGTATTTT.

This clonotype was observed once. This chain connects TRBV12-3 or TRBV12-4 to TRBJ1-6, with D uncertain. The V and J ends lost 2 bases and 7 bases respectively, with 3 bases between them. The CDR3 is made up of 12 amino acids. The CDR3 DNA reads TGTGCCAGCAGTTTATCGAATTCACCCCTCCACTTT. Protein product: CASSLSNSPLHF.

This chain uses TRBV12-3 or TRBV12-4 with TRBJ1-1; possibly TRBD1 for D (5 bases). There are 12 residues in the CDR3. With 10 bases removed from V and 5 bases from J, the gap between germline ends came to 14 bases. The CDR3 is CAIDQGGTEAFF. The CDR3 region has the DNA TGTGCCATCGACCAGGGTGGAACTGAAGCTTTCTTT.

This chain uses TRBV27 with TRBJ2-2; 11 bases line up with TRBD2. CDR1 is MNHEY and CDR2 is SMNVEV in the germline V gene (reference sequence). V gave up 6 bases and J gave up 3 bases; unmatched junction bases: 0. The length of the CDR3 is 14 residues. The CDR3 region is CASRLAGDTGELFF. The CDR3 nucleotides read TGTGCCAGCAGACTAGCGGGGGACACCGGGGAGCTGTTTTTT.

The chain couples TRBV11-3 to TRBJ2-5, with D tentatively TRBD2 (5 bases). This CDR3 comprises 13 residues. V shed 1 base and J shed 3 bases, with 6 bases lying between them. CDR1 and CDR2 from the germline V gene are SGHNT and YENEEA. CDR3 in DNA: TGTGCCAGCAGCTTAGGAGCGGAAGAGACCCAGTACTTC. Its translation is CASSLGAEETQYF.

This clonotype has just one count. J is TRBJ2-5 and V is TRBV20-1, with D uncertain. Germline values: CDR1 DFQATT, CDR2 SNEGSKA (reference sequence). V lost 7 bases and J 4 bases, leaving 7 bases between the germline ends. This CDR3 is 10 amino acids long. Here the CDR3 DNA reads TGCAGTGGTGGTTCAGAGACCCAGTACTTC. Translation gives CSGGSETQYF.

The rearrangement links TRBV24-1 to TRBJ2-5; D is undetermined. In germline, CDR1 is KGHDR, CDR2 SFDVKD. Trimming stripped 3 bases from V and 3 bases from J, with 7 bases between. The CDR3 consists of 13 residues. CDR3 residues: CATSDPAKETQYF. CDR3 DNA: TGTGCCACCAGTGATCCAGCTAAAGAGACCCAGTACTTC.

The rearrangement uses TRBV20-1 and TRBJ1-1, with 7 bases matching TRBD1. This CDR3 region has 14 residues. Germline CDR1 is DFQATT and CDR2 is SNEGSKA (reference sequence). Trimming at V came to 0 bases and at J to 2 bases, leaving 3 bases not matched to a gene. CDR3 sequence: CSARDQGGNTEAFF. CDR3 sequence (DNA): TGCAGTGCTAGAGATCAGGGGGGAAACACTGAAGCTTTCTTT.

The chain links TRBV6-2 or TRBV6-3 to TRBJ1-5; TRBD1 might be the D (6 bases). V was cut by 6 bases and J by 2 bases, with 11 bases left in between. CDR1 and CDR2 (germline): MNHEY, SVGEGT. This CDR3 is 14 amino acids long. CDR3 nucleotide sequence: TGTGCCAGCAGGTCGGGGGGGCGCAATCAGCCCCAGCATTTT. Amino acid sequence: CASRSGGRNQPQHF.

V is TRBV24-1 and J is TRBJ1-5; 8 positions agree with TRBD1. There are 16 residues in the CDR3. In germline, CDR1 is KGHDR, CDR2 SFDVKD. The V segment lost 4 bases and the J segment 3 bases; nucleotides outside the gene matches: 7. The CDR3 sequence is CATSDSRTGINQPQHF. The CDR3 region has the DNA TGTGCCACCAGTGACTCTCGGACAGGGATCAATCAGCCCCAGCATTTT.

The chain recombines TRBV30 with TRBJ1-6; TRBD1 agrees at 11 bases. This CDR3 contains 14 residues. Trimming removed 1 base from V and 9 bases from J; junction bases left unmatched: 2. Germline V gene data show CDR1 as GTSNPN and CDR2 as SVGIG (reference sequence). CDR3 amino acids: CAWSEGQGGSPLHF. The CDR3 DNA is TGTGCCTGGAGTGAGGGACAGGGGGGTTCACCCCTCCACTTT.

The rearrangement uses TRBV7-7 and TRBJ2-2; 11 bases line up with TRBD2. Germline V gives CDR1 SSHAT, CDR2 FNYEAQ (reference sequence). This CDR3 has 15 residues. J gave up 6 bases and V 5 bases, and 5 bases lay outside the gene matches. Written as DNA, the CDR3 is TGTGCCAGCAGCGCCTTAGCGGGGGGGCCCGGGGAGCTGTTTTTT. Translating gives CASSALAGGPGELFF.